The 6 T cell receptor beta chains reported below all come from one sample, sequenced in a study of STAT5B mutations in CD4+ large granular lymphocyte leukemia. Sequencing was performed with immunoSEQ multiplex PCR; in TCRdb, only in-frame clones are kept and a portion is missing. The data show approximately 30,000 clones, about four fifths seen once. The sequencing input was CD4+ T cells from blood buffy coats. The receptors here all came from a human donor in good health.

Only one count was recorded for this clone. This rearrangement joins TRBV6-5 to TRBJ2-5; weak D call: TRBD2 (5 bases). With 2 bases removed from V and 7 bases from J, the gap between germline ends came to 5 bases. This CDR3 is built from 11 residues. Germline V gene data show CDR1 as MNHEY and CDR2 as SVGAGI. The CDR3, as DNA: TGTGCCAGCAGTTACGGAGGGACCCAGTACTTC. This encodes CASSYGGTQYF.

This clone turned up a few times. V and J are TRBV27 and TRBJ2-1; 8 nucleotides align to TRBD1. The CDR3 is made up of 12 amino acids. Per the germline V gene, CDR1 is MNHEY and CDR2 is SMNVEV (reference sequence). The J segment lost 12 bases and the V segment lost 2 bases, leaving 3 bases of the junction unmatched. The CDR3 DNA is TGTGCCAGCAGTTTAAGACAGGGGTCGCAGTTCTTC. It codes for CASSLRQGSQFF.

The genes are TRBV5-1 and TRBJ2-3; the D gene is possibly TRBD2 (5 bases). V dropped 1 base and J dropped 4 bases, with 10 bases sitting between them. From germline, CDR1 is SGHRS and CDR2 YFSETQ. This CDR3 region has 14 residues. The CDR3 here is CASSLSGGPDTQYF. The CDR3 DNA sequence: TGCGCCAGCAGCTTGTCTGGCGGGCCAGATACGCAGTATTTT.

V and J are TRBV5-5 and TRBJ1-5; a weak D match, TRBD1 (6 bases). CDR1 is SGHKS and CDR2 is YYEKEE in the germline V gene (reference sequence). The CDR3 covers 15 residues. The V gene lost 1 base and the J gene lost 7 bases, with 15 bases spanning the gap. The CDR3 loop reads CASSLFNREEQPQHF. In DNA form, the CDR3 reads TGTGCCAGCAGCTTGTTTAACAGGGAGGAACAGCCCCAGCATTTT.

The gene calls are TRBV6-6 and TRBJ2-1; 7 positions match TRBD2. Trimming at V came to 5 bases and at J to 3 bases, leaving 7 bases not matched to a gene. This CDR3 has 15 residues. The V gene's germline CDR1 is MNHNY and CDR2 SVGAGI (reference sequence). CDR3 residues: CASSGDYLIYNEQFF. Here the CDR3 DNA reads TGTGCCAGCAGTGGGGACTACCTCATCTACAATGAGCAGTTCTTC.

This clone came up once. The chain carries TRBV19 and TRBJ2-3; 9 nucleotides line up with TRBD1. CDR1 is LNHDA, CDR2 SQIVND, per germline (reference sequence). Unmatched junction bases numbered 6, after V lost 5 bases and J lost 12 bases. There are 12 residues in the CDR3. DNA for the CDR3: TGTGCCAGTAGTGACGGACAGGGGCCCCAGTATTTT. Its protein is CASSDGQGPQYF.